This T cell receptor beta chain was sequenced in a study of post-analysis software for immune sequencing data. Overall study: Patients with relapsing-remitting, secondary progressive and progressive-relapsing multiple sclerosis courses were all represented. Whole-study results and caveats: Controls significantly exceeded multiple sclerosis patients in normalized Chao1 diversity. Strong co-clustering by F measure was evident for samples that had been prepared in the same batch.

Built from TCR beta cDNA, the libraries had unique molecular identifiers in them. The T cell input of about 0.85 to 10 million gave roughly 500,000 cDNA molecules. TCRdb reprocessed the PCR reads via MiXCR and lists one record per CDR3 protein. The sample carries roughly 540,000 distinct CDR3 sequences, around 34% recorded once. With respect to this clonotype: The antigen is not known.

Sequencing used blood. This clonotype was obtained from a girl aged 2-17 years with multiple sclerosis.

CDR3 nucleotide sequence: TGTGCCAGCAGTTACACCCGGAGCTCTGGGGCCAACGTCCTGACTTTC. This encodes CASSYTRSSGANVLTF. This sequence joins TRBV6-2 or TRBV6-3 and TRBJ2-6; D gene uncertain. The CDR3 spans 16 residues. From germline, CDR1 is MNHEY and CDR2 SVGEGT. V was shortened by 2 bases and J by 0 bases, with 8 bases between the two germline ends.